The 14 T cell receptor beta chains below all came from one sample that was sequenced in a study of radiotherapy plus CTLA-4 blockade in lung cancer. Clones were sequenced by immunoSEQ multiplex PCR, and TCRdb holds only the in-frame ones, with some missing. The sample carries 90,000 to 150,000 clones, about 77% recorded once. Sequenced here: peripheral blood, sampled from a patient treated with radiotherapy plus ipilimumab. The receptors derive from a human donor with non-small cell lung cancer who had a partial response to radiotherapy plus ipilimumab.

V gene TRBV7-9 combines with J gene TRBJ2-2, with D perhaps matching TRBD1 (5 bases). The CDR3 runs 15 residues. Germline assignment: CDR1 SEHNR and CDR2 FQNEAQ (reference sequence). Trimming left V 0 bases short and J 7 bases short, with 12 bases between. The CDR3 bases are TGTGCCAGCAGCTTAGCCCAGGGATTTGGCGGGGAGCTGTTTTTT. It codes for CASSLAQGFGGELFF.

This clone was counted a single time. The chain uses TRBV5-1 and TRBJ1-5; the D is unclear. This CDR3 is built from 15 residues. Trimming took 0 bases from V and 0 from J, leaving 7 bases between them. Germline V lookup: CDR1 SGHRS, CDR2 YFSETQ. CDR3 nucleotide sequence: TGCGCCAGCAGCTTGGATAGTGGTAGCAATCAGCCCCAGCATTTT. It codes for CASSLDSGSNQPQHF.

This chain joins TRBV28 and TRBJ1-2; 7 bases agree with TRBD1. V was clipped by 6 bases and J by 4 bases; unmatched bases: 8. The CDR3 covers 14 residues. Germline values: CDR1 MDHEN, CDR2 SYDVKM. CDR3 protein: CASRPTQGLYGYTF. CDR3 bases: TGTGCCAGCAGGCCGACACAGGGGCTCTATGGCTACACCTTC.

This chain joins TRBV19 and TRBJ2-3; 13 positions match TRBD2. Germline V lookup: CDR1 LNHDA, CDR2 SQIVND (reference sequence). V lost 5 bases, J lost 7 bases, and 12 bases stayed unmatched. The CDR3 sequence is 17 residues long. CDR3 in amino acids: CASSLPGGLAGMNTQYF. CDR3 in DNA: TGTGCCAGTAGTCTACCAGGGGGACTAGCGGGAATGAATACGCAGTATTTT.

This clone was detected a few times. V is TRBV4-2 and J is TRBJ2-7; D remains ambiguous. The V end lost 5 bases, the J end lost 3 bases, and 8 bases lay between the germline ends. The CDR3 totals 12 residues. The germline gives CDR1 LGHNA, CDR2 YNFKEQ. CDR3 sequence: CASSLAVYEQYV. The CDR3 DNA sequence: TGTGCCAGCAGCTTAGCCGTCTACGAGCAGTACGTC.

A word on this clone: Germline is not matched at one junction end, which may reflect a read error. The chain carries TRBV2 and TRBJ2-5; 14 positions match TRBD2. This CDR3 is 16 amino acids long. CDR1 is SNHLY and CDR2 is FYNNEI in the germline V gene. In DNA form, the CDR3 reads TGTGTCAGCAGCCCCGGGACTAGCGGGGGTAGAGAGACCCAGTACTTC. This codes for CVSSPGTSGGRETQYF.

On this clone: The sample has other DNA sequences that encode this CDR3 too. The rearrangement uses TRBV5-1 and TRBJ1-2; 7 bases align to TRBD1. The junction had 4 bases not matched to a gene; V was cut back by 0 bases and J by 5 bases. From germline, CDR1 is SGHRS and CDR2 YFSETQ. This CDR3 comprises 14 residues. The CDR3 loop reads CASSLEGAGYGYTF. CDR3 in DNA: TGCGCCAGCAGCTTGGAGGGGGCAGGGTATGGCTACACCTTC.

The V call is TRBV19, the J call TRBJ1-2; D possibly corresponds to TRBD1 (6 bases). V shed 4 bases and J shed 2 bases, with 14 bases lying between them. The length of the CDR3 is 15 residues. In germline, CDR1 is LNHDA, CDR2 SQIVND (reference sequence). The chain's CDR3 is CASSRGGLGNYGYTF. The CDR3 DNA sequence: TGTGCCAGTAGTAGAGGGGGATTGGGCAACTATGGCTACACCTTC.

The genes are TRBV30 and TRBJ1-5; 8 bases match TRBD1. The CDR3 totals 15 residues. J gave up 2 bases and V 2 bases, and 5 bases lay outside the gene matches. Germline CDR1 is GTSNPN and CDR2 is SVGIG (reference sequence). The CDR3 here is CAWSKTGARNQPQHF. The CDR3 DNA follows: TGTGCCTGGAGTAAGACAGGGGCACGCAATCAGCCCCAGCATTTT.

In DNA, the CDR3 is TGTGCCAGTAGTATTGGGGGCTCCTATCTAGGGGGCACAGATACGCAGTATTTT. It translates to CASSIGGSYLGGTDTQYF. V usage is TRBV19 and J usage is TRBJ2-3; D might be TRBD1 (6 bases). The CDR3 length is 18 residues. The germline V gene has CDR1 LNHDA and CDR2 SQIVND (reference sequence). Trimming stripped 3 bases from V and 1 base from J, with 20 bases between.

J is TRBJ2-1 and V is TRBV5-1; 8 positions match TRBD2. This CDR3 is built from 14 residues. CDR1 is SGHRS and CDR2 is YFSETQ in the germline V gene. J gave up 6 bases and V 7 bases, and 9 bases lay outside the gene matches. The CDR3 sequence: CASWSGRGSNEQFF. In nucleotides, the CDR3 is TGCGCCAGCTGGAGCGGGAGAGGGTCCAATGAGCAGTTCTTC. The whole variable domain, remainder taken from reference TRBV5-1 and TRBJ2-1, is KAGVTQTPRYLIKTRGQQVTLSCSPISGHRSVSWYQQTPGQGLQFLFEYFSETQRNKGNFPGRFSGRQFSNSRSEMNVSTLELGDSALYLCASWSGRGSNEQFFGPGTRLTVL.

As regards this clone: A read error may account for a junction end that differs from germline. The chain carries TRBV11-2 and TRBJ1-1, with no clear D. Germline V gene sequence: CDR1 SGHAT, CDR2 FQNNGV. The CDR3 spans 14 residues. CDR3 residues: CASSLDTVNTEAFF. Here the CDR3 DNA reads TGTGCCAGCAGCCTAGACACGGTTAACACTGAAGCTTTCTTT.

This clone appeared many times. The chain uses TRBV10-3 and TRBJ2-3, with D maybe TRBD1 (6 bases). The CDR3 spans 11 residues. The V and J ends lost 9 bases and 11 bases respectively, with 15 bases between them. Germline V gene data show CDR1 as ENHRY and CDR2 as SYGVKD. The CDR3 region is CAMREDRMQYF. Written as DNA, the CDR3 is TGTGCCATGAGGGAAGACAGGATGCAGTATTTT.

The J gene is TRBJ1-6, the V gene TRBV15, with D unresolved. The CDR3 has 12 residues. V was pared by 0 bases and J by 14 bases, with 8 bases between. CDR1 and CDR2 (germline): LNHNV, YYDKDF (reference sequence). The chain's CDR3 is CATSRDGGALHF. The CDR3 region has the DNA TGTGCCACCAGCAGAGATGGAGGCGCCCTCCACTTT.